This T cell receptor (beta chain) originates from a study of type 1 and type 2 diabetes patients. The overall study: Samples came from type 1 diabetic, type 2 diabetic or nondiabetic people, recruited in China.

Within the sample, this clonotype is large (0.1 to 1%). All diabetic donors were classified as either type 1 or type 2 diabetes. Peripheral blood, approximately 9.6 milliliters per participant, was collected. Trimming removed 5 bases at V and 6 bases at J, with 7 bases between. The germline V gene encodes CDR1 SEHNR and CDR2 FQNEAQ (reference sequence). The length of the CDR3 is 12 residues. PCR was run on genomic DNA. The TCR beta CDR3 region was amplified using 30 forward and 13 reverse primers. TCRdb used MiXCR to reprocess the multiplex PCR reads, holding one entry per CDR3 protein. The sample has about 270,000 distinct CDR3 sequences; approximately 45% are singletons.

The sequence was collected from a man aged 18 to 35 with type 2 diabetes. Sequencing was done on a sample of peripheral blood mononuclear cells (PBMCs). The V and J genes are TRBV7-9 and TRBJ2-2, with no clear D. The CDR3 bases are TGTGCCAGCAGCCCCGGTCCCGGGGAGCTGTTTTTT. It specifies CASSPGPGELFF.